This T cell receptor (beta chain) was found in a study of shared clonotypes between healthy human individuals. Whole-study results and caveats: Limited genetic and exposure-history diversity came from having few donors.

Comment on this clone: Its antigen is not known.

Among the donors, all were Caucasian adults who lived in Nashville, Tennessee. The CDR3 consists of 16 residues. The V and J ends lost 3 bases and 7 bases, in that order; junction bases with no gene match: 11. Germline CDR1 SNHLY, CDR2 FYNNEI. PCR replicates from unsorted PBMC used roughly 310 ng DNA, and this amount was around 28,000 T cell genomes. Per the original data handling: Junction-only immunoSEQ sequences carried no quality scores, so filtering differed. Only in-frame clones appear in the TCRdb table, and some are missing; sequencing was by immunoSEQ multiplex PCR. V and J calls and clone size come straight from that table; D and trimming were deduced from the DNA. The table includes about 490,000 clones, less than 80% detected once.

V usage is TRBV2 and J usage is TRBJ2-5, with 10 bases lining up with TRBD2. The receptor comes from a woman between 40 and 55 years old in good health. Some clones in this sample may be carry-over from other donors' samples. The sample comprised PBMCs. CDR3 coding DNA: TGTGCCAGCAGTGAGAGGGTAGCGGGAGGAGGTAGGACCCAGTACTTC. It encodes CASSERVAGGGRTQYF.